This T cell receptor (beta chain) originates from a study of T cell responses to AZD1222 COVID-19 vaccine. Whole-study findings and limits: White British people made up most donors, females outnumbered males, and clonal diversity was possibly underestimated. Dominant at 160-218 and 743-854, vaccine-associated CD4 TCRs also spanned spike. Repertoires were sampled only after the peak T cell response.

The protocol was immunoSEQ multiplex PCR, while the TCRdb copy is restricted to in-frame clones and leaves out a portion. Of around 97,000 clones detected, roughly 87% appear once; the ten largest clones hold more than 4.5%. This clone was counted only a few times. Its antigen is as yet unknown. The starting material was peripheral blood, obtained on day 0 of AZD1222 vaccination. The clonotype was recovered from an adult in good health.

The CDR3 bases are TGTGCCAGCAGCTCTCCGTATCAGGCGTTCACTGAAGCTTTCTTT. This codes for CASSSPYQAFTEAFF. The chain links TRBV5-6 to TRBJ1-1; D gene uncertain. V lost 3 bases and J lost 4, with 16 bases in between. Germline lookup yields CDR1 SGHDT and CDR2 YYEEEE. The CDR3 is made up of 15 amino acids.